The 29 T cell receptor beta chains reported below all come from one sample, sequenced in a study of shared clonotypes between healthy human individuals. The method was immunoSEQ multiplex PCR; TCRdb's version includes in-frame clones alone and lacks a portion of them. The sample includes roughly 2,000,000 clones, just under 95% of them seen just once. Naive CD8 cells, CD45RO-negative and positively selected for CCR7, excluded terminally differentiated effector memory CD45RA+ cells. The sample comprised naive CD8+ T cells sorted from blood. The origin of the receptors is a man younger than 35 in good health.

The rearrangement joins TRBV7-9 to TRBJ2-3; tentative D call: TRBD2 (7 bases). Germline assignment: CDR1 SEHNR and CDR2 FQNEAQ (reference sequence). CDR3 length equals 14 residues. Trimming removed 8 bases at V and 3 bases at J, with 15 bases between. The CDR3 region is CASPPGGPTDTQYF. CDR3 nucleotide sequence: TGTGCCAGCCCCCCGGGGGGCCCTACAGATACGCAGTATTTT.

The rearrangement joins TRBV7-9 to TRBJ2-1; no definite D call. V was trimmed by 3 bases and J by 9 bases, leaving 6 bases between them. This CDR3 contains 11 residues. Per the germline V gene, CDR1 is SEHNR and CDR2 is FQNEAQ (reference sequence). This CDR3 reads CASSFTREQFF. In DNA form, the CDR3 reads TGTGCCAGCAGCTTTACGCGTGAGCAGTTCTTC. Combining the CDR3 with reference TRBV7-9 and TRBJ2-1 gives the whole variable domain DTGVSQNPRHKITKRGQNVTFRCDPISEHNRLYWYRQTLGQGPEFLTYFQNEAQLEKSRLLSDRFSAERPKGSFSTLEIQRTEQGDSAMYLCASSFTREQFFGPGTRLTVL.

The chain carries TRBV12-5 and TRBJ2-2, with 8 bases fitting TRBD2. V shed 7 bases, J shed 1 base, and the junction held 8 bases outside the gene matches. This CDR3 contains 16 residues. CDR1 is LGHNT, CDR2 FRNRAP, per germline. The CDR3 region has the DNA TGTGCTAGTGTTGAGCGGGAGATGCAGAACACCGGGGAGCTGTTTTTT. It translates to CASVEREMQNTGELFF. Together with reference TRBV12-5 and TRBJ2-2, the CDR3 gives the full variable domain: DARVTQTPRHKVTEMGQEVTMRCQPILGHNTVFWYRQTMMQGLELLAYFRNRAPLDDSGMPKDRFSAEMPDATLATLKIQPSEPRDSAVYFCASVEREMQNTGELFFGEGSRLTVL.

About this clone itself: Other nucleotide sequences in the sample specify the same CDR3. The chain combines TRBV7-6 with TRBJ1-5; D is undetermined. Per the germline V gene, CDR1 is SGHVS and CDR2 is FNYEAQ. V was shortened by 4 bases and J by 0 bases, with 10 bases between the two germline ends. The CDR3 sequence is 15 residues long. CDR3 protein: CASSSGPYSNQPQHF. The CDR3 DNA sequence: TGTGCCAGCAGCTCGGGCCCTTATAGCAATCAGCCCCAGCATTTT.

This chain links TRBV11-2 with TRBJ2-7; D gene uncertain. The V gene's germline CDR1 is SGHAT and CDR2 FQNNGV. The CDR3 covers 15 residues. The V end lost 3 bases, the J end lost 3 bases, and 15 bases lay between the germline ends. This CDR3 reads CASSLESGPYYEQYF. In DNA, the CDR3 is TGTGCCAGCAGCTTGGAGTCAGGCCCTTACTACGAGCAGTACTTC.

V and J are TRBV30 and TRBJ1-3; D is undetermined. The CDR3 is made up of 15 amino acids. Germline CDR1 and CDR2: GTSNPN and SVGIG (reference sequence). V lost 6 bases to trimming and J lost 4 bases, with 19 bases between them. This chain's CDR3 is CACLASGPRGNTIYF. For the CDR3, the DNA is TGTGCCTGCTTGGCGTCTGGGCCGAGGGGAAACACCATATATTTT.

The chain recombines TRBV28 with TRBJ1-5; D may be TRBD1 (5 bases). The CDR3 runs to 17 residues. V lost 5 bases and J lost 6, with 23 bases in between. In germline, CDR1 is MDHEN, CDR2 SYDVKM. CDR3 coding DNA: TGTGCCAGCAGTATAGCCAGGGCCCTCCCATGGGGTCAGCCCCAGCATTTT. Protein: CASSIARALPWGQPQHF.

The chain combines TRBV4-3 with TRBJ2-1; 10 bases align to TRBD1. The CDR3 sequence is 16 residues long. V was clipped by 4 bases and J by 8 bases; unmatched bases: 11. In germline, CDR1 is LGHNA, CDR2 YSLEER. CDR3 region: CASSPNRDRGLYEQFF. CDR3 coding DNA: TGCGCCAGCAGCCCAAACCGGGACAGGGGCCTTTATGAGCAGTTCTTC.

The V gene is TRBV10-2, the J gene TRBJ1-2; 9 bases map to TRBD1. The CDR3 has 17 amino acids. Germline CDR1 reads WSHSY; CDR2 reads SAAADI. V shed 5 bases and J 4 bases; nucleotides not matched to a gene: 14. Here the CDR3 reads CASSIPGTGLGFYGYTF. CDR3 DNA sequence: TGCGCCAGCAGTATCCCCGGGACAGGGTTGGGTTTCTATGGCTACACCTTC.

This chain joins TRBV11-2 and TRBJ1-4; unclear D gene. Germline V gene data show CDR1 as SGHAT and CDR2 as FQNNGV. V was clipped by 0 bases and J by 5 bases, with 7 bases between them. The CDR3 loop spans 14 amino acids. CDR3 region: CASSLDLENEKLFF. The CDR3, as DNA: TGTGCCAGCAGCTTAGATCTGGAGAATGAAAAACTGTTTTTT.

The chain recombines TRBV4-1 with TRBJ2-2; 7 bases fit TRBD2. V was pared by 0 bases and J by 0 bases, with 4 bases of the junction left unmatched. The CDR3 spans 17 residues. Germline V gives CDR1 MGHRA, CDR2 YSYEKL. CDR3 sequence reads: CASSQDTSETNTGELFF. DNA for the CDR3: TGCGCCAGCAGCCAAGATACTAGCGAAACGAACACCGGGGAGCTGTTTTTT.

The V call is TRBV27, the J call TRBJ1-2, with D unclear. V lost 3 bases to trimming and J lost 8 bases, with 13 bases between them. In germline, CDR1 is MNHEY, CDR2 SMNVEV (reference sequence). The CDR3 loop spans 13 amino acids. The CDR3 coding sequence is TGTGCCAGCAGTTTTTCCCGTGATATGGGCTACACCTTC. Amino acid sequence: CASSFSRDMGYTF.

The chain recombines TRBV5-6 with TRBJ2-3; TRBD1 is a possible D gene (5 bases). Germline CDR1 is SGHDT and CDR2 is YYEEEE. The CDR3 is made up of 14 amino acids. The ends were cut back, 0 bases at V and 5 bases at J, with 10 bases in the middle. In DNA, the CDR3 is TGTGCCAGCAGCTTGGTTCAGGGCGGAGATACGCAGTATTTT. Translation gives CASSLVQGGDTQYF.

J is TRBJ1-1 and V is TRBV29-1, with 8 bases fitting TRBD1. The V and J ends lost 2 bases and 7 bases, in that order; junction bases with no gene match: 3. CDR3 length equals 12 residues. Germline V gives CDR1 SQVTM, CDR2 ANQGSEA. The CDR3 sequence: CSVEQGADEAFF. CDR3 coding DNA: TGCAGCGTTGAACAGGGGGCCGATGAAGCTTTCTTT.

This chain connects TRBV4-2 to TRBJ1-1; no clear D gene. Germline V CDR1 and CDR2: LGHNA, YNFKEQ. The CDR3 is 13 residues long. V dropped 7 bases and J dropped 0 bases, with 9 bases sitting between them. The DNA of the CDR3 is TGTGCCAGCACCCTAGGTATGAACACTGAAGCTTTCTTT. Amino acid sequence: CASTLGMNTEAFF.

The chain has TRBV27 and TRBJ2-2; D is possibly TRBD2 (5 bases). V was clipped by 6 bases and J by 1 base, with 12 bases between them. The germline V gene encodes CDR1 MNHEY and CDR2 SMNVEV (reference sequence). The CDR3 runs to 15 residues. The CDR3 reads CASSPYRENTGELFF. The CDR3 DNA reads TGTGCCAGCAGCCCCTATCGGGAGAACACCGGGGAGCTGTTTTTT.

Comments on this clone: The sample contains more than one DNA sequence encoding this CDR3. The V and J genes are TRBV6-1 and TRBJ2-5; D is ambiguous. Germline V lookup: CDR1 MNHNS, CDR2 SASEGT. CDR3 length equals 13 residues. V was trimmed by 1 base and J by 2 bases, leaving 5 bases between them. CDR3 sequence: CASSEGQQETQYF. The CDR3 bases are TGTGCCAGCAGTGAAGGACAACAAGAGACCCAGTACTTC.

As regards this clone: Different DNA sequences within this sample yield the same CDR3. V gene TRBV4-3 combines with J gene TRBJ2-7; a possible D gene is TRBD2 (5 bases). CDR1 is LGHNA and CDR2 is YSLEER in the germline V gene. The CDR3 extends over 14 amino acids. The ends were cut back, 0 bases at V and 4 bases at J, with 10 bases in the middle. CDR3 in amino acids: CASSQDRSGYEQYF. The CDR3, as DNA: TGCGCCAGCAGCCAAGATAGATCGGGGTACGAGCAGTACTTC.

The gene calls are TRBV2 and TRBJ2-1; TRBD2 aligns across 13 bases. CDR3 size: 16 residues. J lost 4 bases, V lost 6 bases, and 6 bases had no gene match. Looked up from germline, CDR1 is SNHLY and CDR2 is FYNNEI. The CDR3 DNA sequence: TGTGCCAGCAGGGGGACTAGCGGGATCCTTTACAATGAGCAGTTCTTC. This codes for CASRGTSGILYNEQFF. Filled out from reference TRBV2 and TRBJ2-1, the complete variable domain reads EPEVTQTPSHQVTQMGQEVILRCVPISNHLYFYWYRQILGQKVEFLVSFYNNEISEKSEIFDDQFSVERPDGSNFTLKIRSTKLEDSAMYFCASRGTSGILYNEQFFGPGTRLTVL.

The chain carries TRBV9 and TRBJ2-1; D is possibly TRBD2 (6 bases). V dropped 5 bases and J dropped 5 bases, with 17 bases sitting between them. Germline assignment: CDR1 SGDLS and CDR2 YYNGEE. The CDR3 covers 15 residues. CDR3 in amino acids: CASSGTLSNHNEQFF. CDR3 nucleotide sequence: TGTGCCAGCAGTGGGACTCTCTCTAACCACAATGAGCAGTTCTTC.

DNA for the CDR3: TGCGCCAGCATACTATCGGGAGGATCCACAGATACGCAGTATTTT. The encoded protein is CASILSGGSTDTQYF. The rearrangement links TRBV10-2 to TRBJ2-3, with 7 bases fitting TRBD2. With V trimmed by 7 bases and J by 2 bases, 9 bases remained unmatched. From germline, CDR1 is WSHSY and CDR2 SAAADI. This CDR3 is 15 amino acids long.

The V call is TRBV4-3, the J call TRBJ1-2; 7 nucleotides line up with TRBD1. V trimming: 1 base; J trimming: 3 bases; junction bases outside the gene matches: 5. The CDR3 is 15 residues long. Germline CDR1 is LGHNA and CDR2 is YSLEER. The DNA of the CDR3 is TGCGCCAGCAGCCAAGGAGCAGGGGGAGACTATGGCTACACCTTC. Translation: CASSQGAGGDYGYTF.

This clone appeared a single time. Other DNA sequences in the sample encode the same CDR3. The V and J genes are TRBV5-1 and TRBJ2-3; 7 nucleotides match TRBD1. Germline loops: CDR1 SGHRS, CDR2 YFSETQ. Germline trimming cut 4 bases from V and 0 bases from J; bases unmatched to any gene: 5. The CDR3 is 15 residues long. CDR3 sequence: CASSIGTASTDTQYF. The CDR3 DNA sequence: TGCGCCAGCAGCATAGGGACAGCTAGCACAGATACGCAGTATTTT.

The V call is TRBV7-3, the J call TRBJ1-1; TRBD1 matches 9 bases. The CDR3 has 14 residues. Germline loops: CDR1 SGHTA, CDR2 FQGTGA. Trimming removed 5 bases from V and 1 base from J; junction bases left unmatched: 2. CDR3 in amino acids: CASSVGQGNTEAFF. CDR3 nucleotide sequence: TGTGCCAGCAGCGTGGGACAGGGGAACACTGAAGCTTTCTTT.

CDR3 in amino acids: CASNVFFTDTQYF. The CDR3 region has the DNA TGTGCCAGCAACGTATTTTTCACAGATACGCAGTATTTT. The V call is TRBV5-4, the J call TRBJ2-3; D is uncertain. Trimming stripped 6 bases from V and 2 bases from J, with 10 bases between. This CDR3 is built from 13 residues. Germline lookup yields CDR1 SGHNT and CDR2 YYREEE (reference sequence).

The gene calls are TRBV19 and TRBJ2-3; the D gene is possibly TRBD2 (6 bases). V was cut by 7 bases and J by 3 bases, with 14 bases left in between. The V gene's germline CDR1 is LNHDA and CDR2 SQIVND (reference sequence). This CDR3 region has 14 residues. CDR3 in DNA: TGTGCCAGTACAGCGGGCCAGGCGACAGATACGCAGTATTTT. As protein: CASTAGQATDTQYF. Supplemented by reference TRBV19 and TRBJ2-3, the full variable domain reads DGGITQSPKYLFRKEGQNVTLSCEQNLNHDAMYWYRQDPGQGLRLIYYSQIVNDFQKGDIAEGYSVSREKKESFPLTVTSAQKNPTAFYLCASTAGQATDTQYFGPGTRLTVL.

The chain combines TRBV13 with TRBJ2-7; D is unclear. Per germline, CDR1 PRHDT and CDR2 FYEKMQ (reference sequence). Trimming left V 1 base short and J 4 bases short, with 11 bases between. CDR3 length equals 14 residues. In DNA, the CDR3 is TGTGCCAGCAGCTTAGCGGGTTTATTTTACGAGCAGTACTTC. Its protein is CASSLAGLFYEQYF.

The chain recombines TRBV2 with TRBJ2-1, with 7 bases fitting TRBD1. CDR1 is SNHLY and CDR2 is FYNNEI in the germline V gene. V gave up 6 bases and J gave up 5 bases; unmatched junction bases: 4. The CDR3 has 13 residues. CDR3 bases: TGTGCCAGCAGATCCGGGACAGACAATGAGCAGTTCTTC. Translated, it gives CASRSGTDNEQFF.

This clone has just one count. V and J are TRBV2 and TRBJ2-5, with 7 bases matching TRBD1. There are 14 residues in the CDR3. The J segment lost 5 bases and the V segment lost 1 base, leaving 4 bases of the junction unmatched. CDR1 is SNHLY, CDR2 FYNNEI, per germline. CDR3 DNA sequence: TGTGCCAGCAGTGAAGTTACAGGGGTGGAGACCCAGTACTTC. Its translation is CASSEVTGVETQYF.